The 20 T cell receptor beta chains below all came from one sample that was sequenced in a study of cytomegalovirus exposure and HLA in healthy donors. PCR primers comprised 60 Vbeta and 13 Jbeta primers. The data were produced by immunoSEQ multiplex PCR, yet TCRdb's version contains in-frame clones alone and is incomplete. This table lists roughly 120,000 clones. The sample taken for sequencing was PBMCs. These TCRs come from a man aged 35-49 years in good health and CMV-seronegative.

The J gene is TRBJ2-3, the V gene TRBV5-4, with TRBD1 matching over 9 bases. CDR1 and CDR2 from the germline V gene are SGHNT and YYREEE (reference sequence). There are 19 residues in the CDR3. V lost 4 bases, J lost 1 base, and 16 bases stayed unmatched. The CDR3 DNA follows: TGTGCCAGCAGCGGCGCCGGGACAGGGACGCCTGAGGGCACAGATACGCAGTATTTT. This gives the protein CASSGAGTGTPEGTDTQYF.

V gene TRBV9 combines with J gene TRBJ2-7, with 13 bases lining up with TRBD2. The germline CDR1 and CDR2 sequences are SGDLS and YYNGEE. There are 17 residues in the CDR3. V lost 6 bases to trimming and J lost 5 bases; unmatched junction nucleotides: 14. As DNA, the CDR3 is TGTGCCAGCAATCGAGGAGGGACTAGCGGGACTATCCACGAGCAGTACTTC. As protein: CASNRGGTSGTIHEQYF.

The chain joins TRBV5-6 to TRBJ2-4; the D is unclear. Germline CDR1 and CDR2: SGHDT and YYEEEE. V lost 0 bases to trimming and J lost 10 bases, with 8 bases between them. The CDR3 runs 12 residues. CDR3 region: CASSLGHFIQYF. CDR3 DNA: TGTGCCAGCAGCTTGGGACACTTTATTCAGTACTTC.

This chain uses TRBV6-4 with TRBJ2-7; tentative D call: TRBD1 (5 bases). The ends were cut back, 2 bases at V and 2 bases at J, with 16 bases in the middle. The germline V gene encodes CDR1 MRHNA and CDR2 SNTAGT. The CDR3 has 16 residues. CDR3 region: CASSDPNSDSTYEQYF. The CDR3 nucleotides read TGTGCCAGCAGTGACCCTAACTCCGACAGCACCTACGAGCAGTACTTC.

The gene calls are TRBV10-3 and TRBJ1-3; D gene unclear. The germline V and J ends were trimmed by 6 bases and 2 bases, with 14 bases remaining between them. Germline values: CDR1 ENHRY, CDR2 SYGVKD. The CDR3 is made up of 15 amino acids. CDR3 amino acids: CAIRPRPDTGNTIYF. The CDR3 nucleotides read TGTGCCATCAGGCCCAGGCCAGATACTGGAAACACCATATATTTT.

The rearrangement uses TRBV6-5 and TRBJ1-1; 7 bases map to TRBD1. Losses at the gene ends were 5 bases for V and 4 bases for J; bases not matched to a gene: 4. In germline, CDR1 is MNHEY, CDR2 SVGAGI. CDR3 length: 13 residues. The CDR3 sequence: CASSRGRITEAFF. The CDR3 coding sequence is TGTGCCAGCAGTAGGGGGCGAATCACTGAAGCTTTCTTT.

J is TRBJ1-1 and V is TRBV7-9; 8 nucleotides agree with TRBD1. The CDR3 runs to 14 residues. CDR1 and CDR2 from the germline V gene are SEHNR and FQNEAQ (reference sequence). J gave up 4 bases and V 4 bases, and 5 bases lay outside the gene matches. As DNA, the CDR3 is TGTGCCAGCAGCTCCACAGGGGGGAGCACTGAAGCTTTCTTT. As protein: CASSSTGGSTEAFF.

The chain combines TRBV28 with TRBJ2-7; TRBD1 agrees at 9 bases. The CDR3 consists of 16 residues. Germline values: CDR1 MDHEN, CDR2 SYDVKM. V was pared by 5 bases and J by 4 bases, with 12 bases of the junction left unmatched. The DNA for the CDR3 is TGTGCCAGCAGTCTAAAAGGGACAGGGCTTTGGTACGAGCAGTACTTC. Translated, it gives CASSLKGTGLWYEQYF.

This chain connects TRBV4-2 to TRBJ1-1; 7 bases align to TRBD1. This CDR3 is built from 16 residues. Germline CDR1 reads LGHNA; CDR2 reads YNFKEQ. J gave up 4 bases and V 1 base, and 9 bases lay outside the gene matches. The CDR3 sequence is CASSQARDRVGTEAFF. The CDR3, as DNA: TGTGCCAGCAGCCAAGCCCGAGACAGGGTTGGCACTGAAGCTTTCTTT.

V is TRBV5-1 and J is TRBJ2-2; 8 bases fit TRBD2. Germline CDR1 and CDR2: SGHRS and YFSETQ. With 1 base clipped from V and 6 bases from J, the junction kept 5 bases outside the gene matches. CDR3 length: 15 residues. Here the CDR3 reads CASSLFISGAGELFF. In DNA, the CDR3 is TGCGCCAGCAGCTTGTTTATTAGCGGGGCCGGGGAGCTGTTTTTT.

The chain couples TRBV4-2 to TRBJ2-7; TRBD2 aligns across 7 bases. The CDR3 contains 16 residues. J gave up 0 bases and V 0 bases, and 5 bases lay outside the gene matches. Germline V gives CDR1 LGHNA, CDR2 YNFKEQ. The CDR3 DNA follows: TGTGCCAGCAGCCAAGAGAGGGAGGGACGCTCCTACGAGCAGTACTTC. Translating gives CASSQEREGRSYEQYF.

The chain employs TRBV11-3 and TRBJ2-3; D unclear. V was trimmed by 0 bases and J by 0 bases, leaving 7 bases between them. The CDR3 has 15 amino acids. Germline-derived CDR1 and CDR2 are SGHNT and YENEEA. The CDR3 DNA is TGTGCCAGCAGCTTAGAGTTTACTAGCACAGATACGCAGTATTTT. Protein: CASSLEFTSTDTQYF.

V and J are TRBV29-1 and TRBJ1-1; D call uncertain. CDR1 is SQVTM, CDR2 ANQGSEA, per germline. Trimming left V 4 bases short and J 0 bases short, with 9 bases between. The CDR3 sequence is 13 residues long. Here the CDR3 reads CSVVSGMNTEAFF. The CDR3 DNA reads TGCAGCGTTGTGTCGGGGATGAACACTGAAGCTTTCTTT.

This chain connects TRBV11-2 to TRBJ2-7; D is perhaps TRBD1 (6 bases). The V end lost 3 bases, the J end lost 3 bases, and 9 bases lay between the germline ends. CDR3 length equals 13 residues. The germline V gene encodes CDR1 SGHAT and CDR2 FQNNGV. This chain's CDR3 is CASSLDSFYEQYF. Written as DNA, the CDR3 is TGTGCCAGCAGCTTGGACAGTTTCTACGAGCAGTACTTC.

V is TRBV5-6 and J is TRBJ1-6; 7 nucleotides line up with TRBD1. J was trimmed by 2 bases and V by 4 bases; bases with no gene match: 9. From germline, CDR1 is SGHDT and CDR2 YYEEEE. This CDR3 contains 17 residues. In DNA, the CDR3 is TGTGCCAGCAGCCCCGCTGGAAGGGGGCCCTATAATTCACCCCTCCACTTT. This gives the protein CASSPAGRGPYNSPLHF.

This CDR3 is CASSLGRTVNEKLFF. CDR3 sequence (DNA): TGTGCCAGCAGCTTAGGGCGGACTGTTAATGAAAAACTGTTTTTT. The chain is built from TRBV7-9 and TRBJ1-4; D is undetermined. V was pared by 1 base and J by 4 bases, with 10 bases between. Looked up from germline, CDR1 is SEHNR and CDR2 is FQNEAQ (reference sequence). This CDR3 comprises 15 residues.

The chain recombines TRBV18 with TRBJ2-7, with TRBD2 matching 11 bases. J was trimmed by 3 bases and V by 4 bases; bases with no gene match: 8. Germline assignment: CDR1 KGHSH and CDR2 LQKENI. CDR3 length: 16 amino acids. CDR3 nucleotide sequence: TGTGCCAGCTCACTAGCGGGAGGGCCAAGGAGCTACGAGCAGTACTTC. This encodes CASSLAGGPRSYEQYF.

The chain carries TRBV10-3 and TRBJ2-2; 7 bases match TRBD2. CDR1 is ENHRY, CDR2 SYGVKD, per germline. J lost 7 bases, V lost 7 bases, and 12 bases had no gene match. There are 15 residues in the CDR3. The CDR3 DNA follows: TGTGCCATCAATCTAGGCGGACCGGGGGGCGGGGAGCTGTTTTTT. Translated: CAINLGGPGGGELFF.

The J gene is TRBJ1-2, the V gene TRBV6-1; 7 positions agree with TRBD1. CDR3 length equals 15 residues. The V and J ends lost 3 bases and 3 bases, in that order; junction bases with no gene match: 7. The germline V gene has CDR1 MNHNS and CDR2 SASEGT. The CDR3 DNA follows: TGTGCCAGCAGTGAGATAACGGGACAGTACTATGGCTACACCTTC. This translates into CASSEITGQYYGYTF.

The chain uses TRBV9 and TRBJ2-1; no clear D. The V end lost 2 bases, the J end lost 5 bases, and 5 bases lay between the germline ends. This CDR3 contains 12 residues. CDR1 SGDLS and CDR2 YYNGEE come from the germline V gene. CDR3 sequence (DNA): TGTGCCAGCAGCGTGAGAGACAATGAGCAGTTCTTC. This codes for CASSVRDNEQFF.